This T cell receptor (beta chain) was recorded in a study of shared clonotypes between healthy human individuals. Study information: Each donor had three CD4 naive, three CD4 memory, two CD8 naive and one CD8 memory plate. Findings and caveats of the study: Represented genetic and exposure-history diversity was restricted by having few donors.

This table comes from immunoSEQ multiplex PCR, and its TCRdb copy is limited to in-frame clones, with some not included. This sample has roughly 2,500,000 clones; 93% occur once, and the top ten carry 0.36%. Looked up from germline, CDR1 is SGHVS and CDR2 is FQNEAQ. The ends lost 4 bases at V and 7 bases at J; junction bases unmatched: 7. The CDR3 has 14 amino acids. As concerns this clone: As yet, its antigen is unknown.

The chain joins TRBV7-8 to TRBJ1-2; 9 nucleotides align to TRBD1. The TCR sequence derives from a man aged 18 to 35 in good health. Some clones in this sample may be carry-over from other donors' samples. Sequenced: naive CD4+ T cells from PBMCs. Subset specified: CD45RA+ positively selected. This CDR3 is CASSSGTGRVGYTF. The CDR3 bases are TGTGCCAGCAGCTCCGGGACAGGGAGGGTTGGCTACACCTTC. Based on the CDR3 plus reference TRBV7-8 and TRBJ1-2, the full variable domain is GAGVSQSPRYKVAKRGQDVALRCDPISGHVSLFWYQQALGQGPEFLTYFQNEAQLDKSGLPSDRFFAERPEGSVSTLKIQRTQQEDSAVYLCASSSGTGRVGYTFGSGTRLTVV.